The present entry profiles one T cell receptor (beta chain) with its context. The entry originates in a study of blood T cell repertoires in COVID-19. Data came from immunoSEQ multiplex PCR; TCRdb stores just in-frame clones and leaves some out. Among 45,000 to 55,000 clones listed, approximately 90% were seen once. Sample: peripheral blood. The origin of this receptor is a man at least 80 years old with acute or convalescent COVID-19.

This CDR3 is CATSGESTDTQYF. DNA for the CDR3: TGTGCCACCTCGGGGGAGAGCACAGATACGCAGTATTTT. The chain recombines TRBV28 with TRBJ2-3; D is perhaps TRBD2 (6 bases). V lost 10 bases and J lost 0, with 11 bases in between. The CDR3 consists of 13 residues. Germline V CDR1 and CDR2: MDHEN, SYDVKM.